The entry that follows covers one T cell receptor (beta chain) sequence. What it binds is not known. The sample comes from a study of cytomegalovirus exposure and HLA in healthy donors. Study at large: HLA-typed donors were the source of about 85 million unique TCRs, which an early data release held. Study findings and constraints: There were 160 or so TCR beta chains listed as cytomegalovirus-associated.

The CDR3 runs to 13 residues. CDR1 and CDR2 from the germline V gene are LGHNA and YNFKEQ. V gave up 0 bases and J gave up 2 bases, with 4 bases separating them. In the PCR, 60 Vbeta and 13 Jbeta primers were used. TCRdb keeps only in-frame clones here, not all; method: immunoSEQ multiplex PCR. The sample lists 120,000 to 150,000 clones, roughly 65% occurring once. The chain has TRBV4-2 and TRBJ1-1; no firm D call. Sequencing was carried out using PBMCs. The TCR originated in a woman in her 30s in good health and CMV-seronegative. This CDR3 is CASSQDPNTEAFF. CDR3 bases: TGTGCCAGCAGCCAAGATCCTAACACTGAAGCTTTCTTT.